The clone carrying this TCR beta chain came up once. The germline CDR1 and CDR2 sequences are DFQATT and SNEGSKA (reference sequence). The V end was cut by 1 base, the J end by 0 bases, with 4 bases between. The length of the CDR3 is 12 residues. A single record per CDR3 protein comes from TCRdb applying MiXCR to the 5' RACE reads. The table includes around 370,000 distinct CDR3 sequences, over 20% detected once. The data belong to a study of T-cell memory formation after mild COVID-19. The source of this sequence is an adult woman who had mild COVID-19 (a few samples of this study predate the infection). Cell type and time point are not known. The gene calls are TRBV20-1 and TRBJ2-7; D unresolved. The material sequenced was PBMCs or a T cell subset sorted from them (not recorded which). The CDR3, as DNA: TGCAGTGCTAGAGTCAACTCCTACGAGCAGTACTTC. Translated: CSARVNSYEQYF.